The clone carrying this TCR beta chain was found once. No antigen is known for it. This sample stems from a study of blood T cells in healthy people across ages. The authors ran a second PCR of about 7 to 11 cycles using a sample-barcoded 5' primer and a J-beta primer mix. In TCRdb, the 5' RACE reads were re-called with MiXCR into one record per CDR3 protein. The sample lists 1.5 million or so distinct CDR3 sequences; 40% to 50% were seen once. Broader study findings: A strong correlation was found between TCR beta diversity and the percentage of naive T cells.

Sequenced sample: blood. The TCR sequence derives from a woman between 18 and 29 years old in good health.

CDR3 protein: CASSRSSAGTQHF. CDR3 coding DNA: TGTGCCAGCAGCCGCTCCTCGGCAGGGACCCAGCATTTT. This chain uses TRBV3-1 with TRBJ1-5; a weak D match, TRBD1 (5 bases). The CDR3 spans 13 residues. Germline V CDR1 and CDR2: LGHDT, YNNKEL (reference sequence). V dropped 4 bases and J dropped 11 bases, with 15 bases sitting between them.